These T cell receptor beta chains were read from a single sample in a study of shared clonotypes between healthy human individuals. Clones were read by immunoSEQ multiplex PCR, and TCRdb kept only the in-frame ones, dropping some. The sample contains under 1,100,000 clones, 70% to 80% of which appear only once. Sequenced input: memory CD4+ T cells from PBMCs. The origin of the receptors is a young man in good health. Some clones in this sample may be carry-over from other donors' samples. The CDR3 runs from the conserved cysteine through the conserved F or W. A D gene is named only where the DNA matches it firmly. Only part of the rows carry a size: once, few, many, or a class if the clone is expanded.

CASSEDLNTEAFF	TGTGCCAGCTCAGAGGACCTGAACACTGAAGCTTTCTTT	TRBV18	once	-	TRBJ1-1
CASSPSGSGQPQHF	TGTGCCAGCTCACCGTCCGGCTCGGGTCAGCCCCAGCATTTT	TRBV18	-	-	TRBJ1-5
CASSLAEAGELFF	TGTGCCAGCAGTTTGGCGGAGGCCGGGGAGCTGTTTTTT	TRBV28	-	-	TRBJ2-2
CASSSGLNTEAFF	TGCGCCAGCAGCTCGGGACTGAACACTGAAGCTTTCTTT	TRBV5-1	few	-	TRBJ1-1
CASSRGRTSYEQYF	TGCGCCAGCAGTCGGGGGAGGACCTCCTACGAGCAGTACTTC	TRBV5-1	many	-	TRBJ2-7
CASSATGVGELFF	TGTGCCAGCAGTGCCACAGGGGTTGGGGAGCTGTTTTTT	TRBV6-4	-	TRBD1	TRBJ2-2
CASSGYAVPGQGLYIGSGNTIYF	TGTGCCAGCAGCGGCTATGCGGTTCCGGGACAGGGGTTATATATAGGGTCTGGAAACACCATATATTTT	TRBV9	-	TRBD1	TRBJ1-3
CAISWDHNQPQHF	TGTGCCATCAGTTGGGATCACAATCAGCCCCAGCATTTT	TRBV10-3	-	-	TRBJ1-5
CASSGWGAKETQYF	TGTGCCAGCAGTGGGTGGGGCGCAAAAGAGACCCAGTACTTC	TRBV2	-	-	TRBJ2-5
CASSTGGLDNQPQHF	TGTGCCAGCTCCACGGGCGGTCTGGACAATCAGCCCCAGCATTTT	TRBV18	-	-	TRBJ1-5
CASSHRIGQGTEAFF	TGCGCCAGCAGCCATCGGATAGGACAGGGAACTGAAGCTTTCTTT	TRBV4-1	-	TRBD1	TRBJ1-1
CASSLRGDYGYTF	TGTGCCAGCAGCTTGCGGGGTGACTATGGCTACACCTTC	TRBV5-4	few	-	TRBJ1-2
CASQLTSGNTIYF	TGTGCCAGTCAGTTAACGAGTGGAAACACCATATATTTT	TRBV13	once	-	TRBJ1-3
CASSLGGTGNTGELFF	TGCGCCAGCAGCTTGGGCGGGACAGGGAACACCGGGGAGCTGTTTTTT	TRBV5-1	once	TRBD1	TRBJ2-2
CASSVEGARYNEQFF	TGTGCCAGCAGCGTAGAGGGGGCCCGATACAATGAGCAGTTCTTC	TRBV9	-	TRBD1	TRBJ2-1